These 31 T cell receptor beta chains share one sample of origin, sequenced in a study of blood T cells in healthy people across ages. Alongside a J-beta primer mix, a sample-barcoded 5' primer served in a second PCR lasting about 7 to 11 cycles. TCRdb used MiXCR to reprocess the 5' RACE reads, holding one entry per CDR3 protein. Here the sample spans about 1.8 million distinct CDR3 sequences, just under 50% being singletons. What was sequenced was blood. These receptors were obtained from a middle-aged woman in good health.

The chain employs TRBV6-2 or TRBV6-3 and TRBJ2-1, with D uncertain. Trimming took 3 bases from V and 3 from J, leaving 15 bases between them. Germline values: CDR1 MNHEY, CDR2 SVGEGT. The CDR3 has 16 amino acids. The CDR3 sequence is CASSYLPSMGYNEQFF. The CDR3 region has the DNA TGTGCCAGCAGTTATCTACCTTCGATGGGCTACAATGAGCAGTTCTTC.

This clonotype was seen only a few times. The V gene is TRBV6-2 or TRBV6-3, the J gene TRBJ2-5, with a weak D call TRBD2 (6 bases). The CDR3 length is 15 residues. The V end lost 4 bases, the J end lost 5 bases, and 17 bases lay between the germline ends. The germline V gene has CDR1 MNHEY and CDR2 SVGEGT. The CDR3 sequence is CASSSEGDWGETQYF. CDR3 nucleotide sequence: TGTGCCAGCAGTTCTGAAGGGGACTGGGGCGAGACCCAGTACTTC.

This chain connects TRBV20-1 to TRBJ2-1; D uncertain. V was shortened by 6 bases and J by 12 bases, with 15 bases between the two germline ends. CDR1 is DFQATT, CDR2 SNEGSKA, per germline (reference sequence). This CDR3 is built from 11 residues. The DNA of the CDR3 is TGCAGTGCCCTTCCCCTCGGTGTGCAGTTCTTC. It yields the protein CSALPLGVQFF.

The CDR3 spells CASSLSAGGRDEQYF. CDR3 bases: TGTGCCAGCAGCCTTTCGGCGGGGGGCAGGGACGAGCAGTACTTC. The chain links TRBV4-2 to TRBJ2-7; 8 nucleotides agree with TRBD2. J gave up 5 bases and V 4 bases, and 10 bases lay outside the gene matches. Germline CDR1 LGHNA, CDR2 YNFKEQ. The CDR3 has 15 amino acids.

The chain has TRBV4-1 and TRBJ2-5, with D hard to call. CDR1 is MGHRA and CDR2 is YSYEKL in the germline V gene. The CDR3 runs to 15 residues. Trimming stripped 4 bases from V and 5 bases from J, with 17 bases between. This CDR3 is CASSPTVTSWETQYF. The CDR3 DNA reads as TGCGCCAGCAGCCCAACCGTGACAAGCTGGGAGACCCAGTACTTC.

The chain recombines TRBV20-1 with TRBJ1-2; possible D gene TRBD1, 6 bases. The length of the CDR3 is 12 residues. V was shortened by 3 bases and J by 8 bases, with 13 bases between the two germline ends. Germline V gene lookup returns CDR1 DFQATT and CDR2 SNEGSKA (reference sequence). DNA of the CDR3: TGCAGTGCTAGCGGGACAACCGGAGGCTACACCTTC. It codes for CSASGTTGGYTF.

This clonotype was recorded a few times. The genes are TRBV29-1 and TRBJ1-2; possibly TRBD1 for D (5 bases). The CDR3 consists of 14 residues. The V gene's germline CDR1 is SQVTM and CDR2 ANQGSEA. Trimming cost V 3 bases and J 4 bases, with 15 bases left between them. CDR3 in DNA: TGCAGCGTTGACAGCATCACAGGATCCTATGGCTACACCTTC. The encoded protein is CSVDSITGSYGYTF.

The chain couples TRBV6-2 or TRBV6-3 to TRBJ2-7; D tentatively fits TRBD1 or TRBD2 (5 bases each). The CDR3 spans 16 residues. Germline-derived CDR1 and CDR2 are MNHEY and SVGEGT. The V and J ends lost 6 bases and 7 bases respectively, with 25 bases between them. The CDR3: CASREAAGTRLDEQYF. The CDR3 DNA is TGTGCCAGCAGGGAGGCCGCAGGGACGCGTTTAGATGAGCAGTACTTC.

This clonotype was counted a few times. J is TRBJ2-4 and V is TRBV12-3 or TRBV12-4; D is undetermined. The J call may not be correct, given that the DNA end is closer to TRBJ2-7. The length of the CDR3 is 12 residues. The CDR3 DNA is TGTGCCAGCAGTTTAGCGACCAACGAGCAGTACTTC. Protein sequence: CASSLATNEQYF.

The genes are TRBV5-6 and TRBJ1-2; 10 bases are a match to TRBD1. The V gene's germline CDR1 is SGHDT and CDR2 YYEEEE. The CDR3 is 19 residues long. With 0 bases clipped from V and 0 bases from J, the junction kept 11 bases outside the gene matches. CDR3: CASSLAFGTGDLANYGYTF. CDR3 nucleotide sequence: TGTGCCAGCAGCTTGGCCTTTGGGACAGGGGACTTAGCTAACTATGGCTACACCTTC.

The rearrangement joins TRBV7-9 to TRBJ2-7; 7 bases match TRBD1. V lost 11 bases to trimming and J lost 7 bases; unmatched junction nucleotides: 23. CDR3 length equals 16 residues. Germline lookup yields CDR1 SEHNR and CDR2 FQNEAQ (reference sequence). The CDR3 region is CAGLDRAASSYNEQYF. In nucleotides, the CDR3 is TGTGCCGGCCTCGACAGGGCCGCAAGCTCCTACAATGAGCAGTACTTC.

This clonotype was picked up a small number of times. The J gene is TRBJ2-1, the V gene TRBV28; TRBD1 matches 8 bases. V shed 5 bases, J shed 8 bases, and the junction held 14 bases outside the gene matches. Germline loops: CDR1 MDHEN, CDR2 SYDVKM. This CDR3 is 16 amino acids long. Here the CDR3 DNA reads TGTGCCAGCAGTGCTTCCGGGACAGGAATATCCCATGAGCAGTTCTTC. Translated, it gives CASSASGTGISHEQFF.

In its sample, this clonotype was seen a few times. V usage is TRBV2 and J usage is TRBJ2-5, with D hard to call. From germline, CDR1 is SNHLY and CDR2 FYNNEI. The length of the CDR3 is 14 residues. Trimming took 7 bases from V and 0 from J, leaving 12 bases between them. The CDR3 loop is CASKFAVYQETQYF. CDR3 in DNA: TGTGCCAGCAAGTTTGCAGTGTACCAAGAGACCCAGTACTTC.

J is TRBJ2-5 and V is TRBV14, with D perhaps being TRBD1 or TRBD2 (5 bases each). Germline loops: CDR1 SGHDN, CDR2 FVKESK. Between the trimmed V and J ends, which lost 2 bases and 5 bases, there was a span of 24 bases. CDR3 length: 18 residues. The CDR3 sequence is CASSQRLFSSRGVETQYF. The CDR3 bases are TGTGCCAGCAGCCAACGCCTATTCAGTTCTAGAGGGGTTGAGACCCAGTACTTC. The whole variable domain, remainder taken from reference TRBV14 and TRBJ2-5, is EAGVTQFPSHSVIEKGQTVTLRCDPISGHDNLYWYRRVMGKEIKFLLHFVKESKQDESGMPNNRFLAERTGGTYSTLKVQPAELEDSGVYFCASSQRLFSSRGVETQYFGPGTRLLVL.

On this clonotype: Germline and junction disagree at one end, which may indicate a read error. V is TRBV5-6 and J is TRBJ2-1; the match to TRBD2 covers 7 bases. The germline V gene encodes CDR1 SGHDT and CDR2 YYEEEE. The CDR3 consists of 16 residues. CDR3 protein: CASNPGDRGAYNEQFF. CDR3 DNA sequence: TGTGCAAGCAATCCCGGTGACCGGGGGGCCTACAATGAGCAGTTCTTC.

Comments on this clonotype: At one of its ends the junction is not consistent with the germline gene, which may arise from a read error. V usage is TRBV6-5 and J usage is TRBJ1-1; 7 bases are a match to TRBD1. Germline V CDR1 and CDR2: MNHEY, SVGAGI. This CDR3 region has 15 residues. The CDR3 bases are TGTGCCAGCAGTTACGGGCAGGGGGTTAGCACTGAAGCTTTTTTT. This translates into CASSYGQGVSTEAFF.

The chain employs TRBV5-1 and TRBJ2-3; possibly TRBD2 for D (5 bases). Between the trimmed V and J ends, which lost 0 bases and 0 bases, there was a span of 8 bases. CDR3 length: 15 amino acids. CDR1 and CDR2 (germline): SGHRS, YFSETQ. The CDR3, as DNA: TGCGCCAGCAGCTTGGAAGCGGTTAGCACAGATACGCAGTATTTT. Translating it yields CASSLEAVSTDTQYF.

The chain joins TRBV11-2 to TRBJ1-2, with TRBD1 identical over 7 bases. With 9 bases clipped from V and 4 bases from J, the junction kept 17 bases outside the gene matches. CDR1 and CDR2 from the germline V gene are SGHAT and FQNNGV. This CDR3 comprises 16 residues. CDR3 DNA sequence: TGTGCCAGTAAGGGGAGTCCGGGACAGCTGATCTATGGCTACACCTTC. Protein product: CASKGSPGQLIYGYTF.

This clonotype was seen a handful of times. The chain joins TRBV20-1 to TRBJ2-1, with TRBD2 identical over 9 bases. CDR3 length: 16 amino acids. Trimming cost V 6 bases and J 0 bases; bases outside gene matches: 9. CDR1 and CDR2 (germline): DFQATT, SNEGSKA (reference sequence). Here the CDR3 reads CSADYWREGSYNEQFF. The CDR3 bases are TGCAGTGCCGATTATTGGCGGGAGGGCTCCTACAATGAGCAGTTCTTC.

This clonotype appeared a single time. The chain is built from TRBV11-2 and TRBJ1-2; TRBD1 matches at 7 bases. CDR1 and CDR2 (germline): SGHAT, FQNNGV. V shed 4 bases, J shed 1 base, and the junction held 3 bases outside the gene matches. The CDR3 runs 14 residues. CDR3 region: CASSSGQHNYGYTF. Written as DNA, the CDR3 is TGTGCCAGCAGCTCGGGACAGCATAACTATGGCTACACCTTC.

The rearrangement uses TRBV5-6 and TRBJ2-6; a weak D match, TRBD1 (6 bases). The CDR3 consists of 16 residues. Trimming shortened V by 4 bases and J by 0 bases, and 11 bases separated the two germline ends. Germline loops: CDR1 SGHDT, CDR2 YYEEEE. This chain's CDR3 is CASSSGQPSGANVLTF. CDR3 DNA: TGTGCCAGCAGCAGCGGACAGCCCTCTGGGGCCAACGTCCTGACTTTC.

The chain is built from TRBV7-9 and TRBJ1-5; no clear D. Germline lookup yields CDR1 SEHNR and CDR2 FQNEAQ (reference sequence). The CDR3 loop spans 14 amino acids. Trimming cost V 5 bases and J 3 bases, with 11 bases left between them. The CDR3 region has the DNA TGTGCCAGCAGCGGCGGACGGGACAATCAGCCCCAGCATTTT. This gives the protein CASSGGRDNQPQHF.

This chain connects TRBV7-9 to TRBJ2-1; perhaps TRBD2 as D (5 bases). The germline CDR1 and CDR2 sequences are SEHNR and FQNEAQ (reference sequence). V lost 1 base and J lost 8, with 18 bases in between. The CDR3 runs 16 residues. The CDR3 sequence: CASSLGLAGGSHEQFF. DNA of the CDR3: TGTGCCAGCAGCTTAGGGTTGGCGGGCGGATCTCATGAGCAGTTCTTC.

The CDR3 region is CASSLGAGVMNTEAFF. The DNA for the CDR3 is TGTGCCAGCAGCTTAGGAGCGGGGGTGATGAACACTGAAGCTTTCTTT. V is TRBV7-9 and J is TRBJ1-1, with D maybe TRBD1 (5 bases). The length of the CDR3 is 16 residues. Germline CDR1 SEHNR, CDR2 FQNEAQ (reference sequence). The V and J ends lost 1 base and 0 bases respectively, with 12 bases between them.

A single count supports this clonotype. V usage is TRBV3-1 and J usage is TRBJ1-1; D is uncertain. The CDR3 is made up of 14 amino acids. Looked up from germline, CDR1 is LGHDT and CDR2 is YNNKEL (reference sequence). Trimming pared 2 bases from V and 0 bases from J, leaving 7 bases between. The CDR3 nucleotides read TGTGCCAGCAGCCAAAGCGGAGTGAACACTGAAGCTTTCTTT. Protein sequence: CASSQSGVNTEAFF.

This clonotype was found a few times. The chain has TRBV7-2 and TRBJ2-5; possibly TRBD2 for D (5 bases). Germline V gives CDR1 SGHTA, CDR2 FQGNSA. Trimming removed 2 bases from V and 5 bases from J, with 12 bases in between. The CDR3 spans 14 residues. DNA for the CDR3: TGTGCCAGCAGCTTATTGAGAGGGCTGGAGACCCAGTACTTC. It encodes CASSLLRGLETQYF. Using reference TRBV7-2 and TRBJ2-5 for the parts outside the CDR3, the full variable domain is GAGVSQSPSNKVTEKGKDVELRCDPISGHTALYWYRQSLGQGLEFLIYFQGNSAPDKSGLPSDRFSAERTGGSVSTLTIQRTQQEDSAVYLCASSLLRGLETQYFGPGTRLLVL.

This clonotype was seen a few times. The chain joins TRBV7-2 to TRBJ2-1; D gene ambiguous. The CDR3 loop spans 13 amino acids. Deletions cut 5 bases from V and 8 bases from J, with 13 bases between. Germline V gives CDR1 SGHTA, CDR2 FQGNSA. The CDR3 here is CASSLRRLDEQFF. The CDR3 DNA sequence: TGTGCCAGCAGCCTTCGAAGACTGGATGAGCAGTTCTTC.

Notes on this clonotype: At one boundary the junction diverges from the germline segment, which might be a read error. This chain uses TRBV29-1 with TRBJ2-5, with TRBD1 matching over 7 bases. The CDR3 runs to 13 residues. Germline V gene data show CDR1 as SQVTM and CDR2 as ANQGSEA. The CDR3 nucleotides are TGCAGCGTCAGAGGGACAGCAGGAGAGACCCAGCACTTC. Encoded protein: CSVRGTAGETQHF.

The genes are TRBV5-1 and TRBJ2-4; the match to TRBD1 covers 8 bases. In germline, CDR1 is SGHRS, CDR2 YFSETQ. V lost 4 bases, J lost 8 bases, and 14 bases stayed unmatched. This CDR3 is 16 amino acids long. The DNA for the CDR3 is TGCGCCAGCAGCGCCGGACAGGGTTTAAATGCGGACATTCAGTACTTC. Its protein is CASSAGQGLNADIQYF.

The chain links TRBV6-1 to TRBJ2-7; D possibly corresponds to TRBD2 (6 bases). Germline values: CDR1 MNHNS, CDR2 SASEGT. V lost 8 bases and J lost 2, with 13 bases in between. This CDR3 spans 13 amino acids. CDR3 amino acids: CASPGGVPYEQYF. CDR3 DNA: TGTGCCAGCCCCGGAGGGGTCCCCTACGAGCAGTACTTC.

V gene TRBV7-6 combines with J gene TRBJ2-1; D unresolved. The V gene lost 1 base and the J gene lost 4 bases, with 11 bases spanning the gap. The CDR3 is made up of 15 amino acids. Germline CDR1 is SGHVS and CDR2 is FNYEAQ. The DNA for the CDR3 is TGTGCCAGCAGCTTAGGACCCGGGTGGTACAATGAGCAGTTCTTC. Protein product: CASSLGPGWYNEQFF.